This TCR beta chain was sequenced for a study of blood T cell repertoires in COVID-19 (dated by TCRdb to 2020 to 2021). Context from the whole study: Collaborator samples came from the United States, Italy and Spain and covered acute and convalescent phases of COVID-19. The samples were drawn from the first 160 participants of the ongoing ImmuneRACE study and from 950 to 1,500 subjects provided by 6 global collaborators. Where HLA class I and class II types were available, the types were taken from metadata supplied by the sample provider, not from assay-based typing. The material from the prospective study consisted of cDNA or gDNA derived from T cells, B-cell-depleted T cells, or PBMCs. The repertoires were released in a freely available public database intended as a resource for research on the immune response to SARS-CoV-2. Nearly every sample came with metadata listing a de-identified subject ID, COVID-19 status, age in years and sex. The dataset comprised deeply sampled blood TCRbeta repertoires from subjects exposed to, actively infected with, or recovered from COVID-19. Beyond this particular receptor, the publication reports: How much clinical and demographic metadata was included differed by source and by participant, and the metadata was provided uncurated.

The CDR3 starts with the cysteine, ends with the phenylalanine, and has 13 residues. Of the read, only the CDR3 DNA is kept; its 39 bases are in frame from base 1. In the germline V gene, CDR1 corresponds to MDHEN and CDR2 to SYDVKM. V is trimmed back by 2 bases and J by 10 bases, and the junction contains 4 bases that no gene match accounts for. Whole blood was collected in K2EDTA tubes by collaborating institutions according to the institutions' own protocols. Collaborator samples were shipped for TCRbeta analysis as frozen whole blood, isolated PBMCs, or DNA extracted from either sample type. TCRbeta CDR3 regions were amplified from genomic DNA using the immunoSEQ Assay, a bias-controlled multiplex PCR. The original methods were these. Within the assay, amplification of reference gene primers was used to estimate how many nucleated cells each sample contained. Sequence reads were collapsed and filtered to measure the absolute abundance of every unique TCRbeta CDR3 rearrangement. For each sample, productive Simpson clonality was calculated by taking the square root of Simpson's diversity index across productive rearrangements. The immuneACCESS repertoire file appears here via TCRdb, limited to in-frame rearrangements. These files lack a portion of the clones; in checked studies, under half of the deficit traces to unresolved V genes, and the cause of the others is not known. The D gene and trimming were derived from the DNA, and the V and J assignments and clone size from that table. This sample has about 140,000 clones in its table, and about 80% of those were observed once. The top ten clonotypes cover around 1.4% of the sample.

Of note for this clone: Its antigen is not yet known. No base-level quality is on record; no much larger clone is a single base apart.

The sequence joins TRBV28 to TRBJ1-1, and TRBD1 matches 10 of the central bases. The clonotype originates from a human donor in a cohort sampled during active COVID-19. The specimen was peripheral blood. The DNA sequence follows: TGTGCCAGCAGTTTACGGGACAGGGGACCAGCTTTCTTT. This translates into CASSLRDRGPAFF.